What follows are 30 T cell receptor beta chains derived from one specimen sequenced in a study of T-cell reconstitution after alpha-beta-depleted transplantation in children listed by TCRdb under 2016. What this sample's treatment or condition label stands for: allogeneic hematopoietic cell transplantation with graft depleted of TCRalphabeta T cells and CD19 B cells. The library relied on PCR. Sequencing was carried out with an Illumina HiSeq 2500. TCR libraries were prepared with molecular barcoding, using unique molecular identifiers to normalize TCRbeta repertoire quantification. The public sequencing data were trimmed at Q25 with fastp and processed into clonotypes with MiXCR by TCRdb, which kept only in-frame beta chains. Entries that share a CDR3 protein sequence are merged under the most common genes and DNA. In all, the sample holds about 490,000 distinct CDR3 sequences, and under 12% of those were seen once. The biggest ten clones account for approximately 2% of the sample.

The sequenced sample was PBMCs, obtained before TCRalphabeta/CD19-depleted stem cell transplant. The receptor set was obtained from a child aged 2-15 years with inherited bone marrow failure, due to receive a stem cell transplant.

Many counts were recorded for this clonotype. The J gene is TRBJ2-1, the V gene TRBV4-3; D is possibly TRBD2 (6 bases). The CDR3 spans 14 residues. V was cut by 4 bases and J by 0 bases, with 7 bases left in between. CDR1 is LGHNA and CDR2 is YSLEER in the germline V gene. DNA of the CDR3: TGCGCCAGCAGCCGGGACTCCTCCTACAATGAGCAGTTCTTC. Translated, it gives CASSRDSSYNEQFF.

In this sample, this clonotype turned up many times. The chain employs TRBV29-1 and TRBJ2-1; D gene ambiguous. V was trimmed by 4 bases and J by 3 bases, leaving 7 bases between them. This CDR3 has 12 residues. Per the germline V gene, CDR1 is SQVTM and CDR2 is ANQGSEA. The chain's CDR3 is CSVAGFYNEQFF. CDR3 DNA sequence: TGCAGCGTTGCTGGTTTCTACAATGAGCAGTTCTTC.

This clonotype was observed many times. The CDR3 nucleotides are TGCGCCAGCACTAAGCGGGAGGCCAATGAGCAGTTCTTC. Translated, it gives CASTKREANEQFF. J is TRBJ2-1 and V is TRBV5-1; TRBD2 agrees at 9 bases. CDR3 length: 13 amino acids. The germline V gene has CDR1 SGHRS and CDR2 YFSETQ. With 6 bases clipped from V and 6 bases from J, the junction kept 4 bases outside the gene matches.

This clonotype was seen more than once but under ten times. This rearrangement joins TRBV19 to TRBJ1-5, with a tentative D call TRBD1 (5 bases). Trimming stripped 1 base from V and 5 bases from J, with 12 bases between. The CDR3 consists of 15 residues. Germline CDR1 LNHDA, CDR2 SQIVND (reference sequence). CDR3 protein: CASSIGLDKYQPQHF. CDR3 sequence (DNA): TGTGCCAGTAGTATAGGATTGGACAAATATCAGCCCCAGCATTTT.

The table lists this clonotype with a count of one. This sequence may be a read error, since a much larger clone differs from it by one base. V is TRBV6-1 and J is TRBJ2-7, with D perhaps matching TRBD1 (6 bases). Trimming shortened V by 6 bases and J by 5 bases, and 17 bases separated the two germline ends. There are 14 residues in the CDR3. In germline, CDR1 is MNHNS, CDR2 SASEGT. The CDR3 sequence: CASRTGQRQDEQYF. The CDR3 nucleotides are TGTGCCAGCAGAACGGGACAACGTCAAGACGAGCAGTACTTC.

This chain links TRBV28 with TRBJ1-1; tentative D call: TRBD1 (5 bases). Germline CDR1 reads MDHEN; CDR2 reads SYDVKM. Trimming removed 3 bases from V and 10 bases from J, with 15 bases in between. This CDR3 is 13 amino acids long. CDR3 sequence reads: CASSFLISRGAFF. As DNA, the CDR3 is TGTGCCAGCAGTTTTCTTATTTCAAGGGGAGCTTTCTTT.

V gene TRBV7-8 combines with J gene TRBJ1-1, with D perhaps matching TRBD1 (5 bases). This CDR3 spans 15 amino acids. Trimming left V 2 bases short and J 3 bases short, with 13 bases between. Germline loops: CDR1 SGHVS, CDR2 FQNEAQ. CDR3 nucleotides: TGTGCCAGCAGCTTATTTGGGGGGACTTACACTGAAGCTTTCTTT. This translates into CASSLFGGTYTEAFF.

This clonotype appeared many times. CDR3 nucleotide sequence: TGTGCCAGCAGCCCGGACAGCATGCCCTACGAGCAGTACTTC. Protein sequence: CASSPDSMPYEQYF. V usage is TRBV13 and J usage is TRBJ2-7, with D maybe TRBD1 (6 bases). The germline V and J ends were trimmed by 5 bases and 2 bases, with 13 bases remaining between them. CDR3 size: 14 residues. The germline CDR1 and CDR2 sequences are PRHDT and FYEKMQ (reference sequence).

A note on this clonotype: This may stem from a read error, because a much larger clone lies one nucleotide away. This sequence joins TRBV4-2 and TRBJ2-1, with a tentative D call TRBD2 (6 bases). Germline V gene lookup returns CDR1 LGHNA and CDR2 YNFKEQ. The CDR3 length is 15 residues. The germline V and J ends were trimmed by 7 bases and 0 bases, with 13 bases remaining between them. CDR3: CASNHGGHSYNEQFF. Here the CDR3 DNA reads TGTGCCAGCAACCACGGGGGTCACTCCTACAATGAGCAGTTCTTC.

In this sample, this clonotype turned up many times. This rearrangement joins TRBV6-1 to TRBJ1-4, with D uncertain. There are 14 residues in the CDR3. Trimming shortened V by 8 bases and J by 0 bases, and 10 bases separated the two germline ends. Germline CDR1 reads MNHNS; CDR2 reads SASEGT. The CDR3 coding sequence is TGTGCCAGCCGGCGGGCAGCAACTAATGAAAAACTGTTTTTT. Amino acids: CASRRAATNEKLFF.

This clonotype was observed at least ten times. The CDR3 spells CAWSVVGLLQYF. CDR3 in DNA: TGTGCCTGGAGTGTCGTGGGGCTTCTTCAGTATTTT. This chain links TRBV30 with TRBJ2-3, with a weak D call TRBD1 (5 bases). The CDR3 contains 12 residues. Germline V CDR1 and CDR2: GTSNPN, SVGIG (reference sequence). The V gene lost 0 bases and the J gene lost 12 bases, with 13 bases spanning the gap. Full variable domain (remainder filled in from reference TRBV30 and TRBJ2-3): SQTIHQWPATLVQPVGSPLSLECTVEGTSNPNLYWYRQAAGRGLQLLFYSVGIGQISSEVPQNLSASRPQDRQFILSSKKLLLSDSGFYLCAWSVVGLLQYFGPGTRLTVL.

In its sample, this clonotype was seen many times. The V gene is TRBV5-1, the J gene TRBJ2-2; 7 nucleotides match TRBD2. CDR1 SGHRS and CDR2 YFSETQ come from the germline V gene. Trimming took 0 bases from V and 1 from J; bases not matched to a gene: 6. The CDR3 runs to 17 residues. The chain's CDR3 is CASSLAYAGENTGELFF. The CDR3 nucleotides read TGCGCCAGCAGCTTGGCCTATGCGGGAGAGAACACCGGGGAGCTGTTTTTT.

This clonotype was recorded at least ten times. This chain uses TRBV4-1 with TRBJ2-5, with 8 bases fitting TRBD2. Germline assignment: CDR1 MGHRA and CDR2 YSYEKL. The CDR3 extends over 16 amino acids. V shed 4 bases, J shed 3 bases, and the junction held 10 bases outside the gene matches. In DNA form, the CDR3 reads TGCGCCAGCAGCCTGTACCCGACTAGCGTGAAAGAGACCCAGTACTTC. Amino acid sequence: CASSLYPTSVKETQYF.

The chain joins TRBV29-1 to TRBJ2-1; 14 bases map to TRBD2. The CDR3 has 18 amino acids. The J segment lost 1 base and the V segment lost 2 bases, leaving 7 bases of the junction unmatched. Germline V gene lookup returns CDR1 SQVTM and CDR2 ANQGSEA. The chain's CDR3 is CSVESGLAGEGSYNEQFF. The DNA of the CDR3 is TGCAGCGTTGAATCGGGACTAGCGGGAGAAGGATCCTACAATGAGCAGTTCTTC.

The rearrangement links TRBV20-1 to TRBJ2-3; TRBD2 agrees at 10 bases. This CDR3 has 14 amino acids. V lost 5 bases, J lost 3 bases, and 5 bases stayed unmatched. Germline-derived CDR1 and CDR2 are DFQATT and SNEGSKA (reference sequence). The CDR3 loop is CSAPSGSGTDTQYF. The CDR3 DNA reads TGCAGTGCTCCTAGCGGGAGTGGGACAGATACGCAGTATTTT.

The J gene is TRBJ2-3, the V gene TRBV20-1, with a possible D match to TRBD2 (6 bases). Deletions cut 4 bases from V and 3 bases from J, with 17 bases between. The CDR3 covers 15 residues. Germline loops: CDR1 DFQATT, CDR2 SNEGSKA (reference sequence). CDR3 coding DNA: TGCAGTGCTAAGGCGGGGTTCGGGGAAACAGATACGCAGTATTTT. Its translation is CSAKAGFGETDTQYF.

The chain joins TRBV7-8 to TRBJ2-7; 9 nucleotides match TRBD1. Germline values: CDR1 SGHVS, CDR2 FQNEAQ. V was clipped by 5 bases and J by 3 bases; unmatched bases: 8. CDR3 length: 15 residues. CDR3 bases: TGTGCCAGCAGCCCCCACAGGGGGCTTAACTACGAGCAGTACTTC. Its protein product is CASSPHRGLNYEQYF.

Ten or more counts support this clonotype. The gene calls are TRBV28 and TRBJ1-5, with D perhaps matching TRBD1 (5 bases). The CDR3 has 15 amino acids. Between the trimmed V and J ends, which lost 7 bases and 4 bases, there was a span of 17 bases. CDR1 is MDHEN, CDR2 SYDVKM, per germline. CDR3 bases: TGTGCCAGCAAGATGACAGATCGCCGGAATCAGCCCCAGCATTTT. Translation gives CASKMTDRRNQPQHF.

In this sample, this clonotype turned up many times. J is TRBJ2-7 and V is TRBV29-1; TRBD2 matches at 7 bases. The ends lost 4 bases at V and 4 bases at J; junction bases unmatched: 10. CDR1 is SQVTM, CDR2 ANQGSEA, per germline. The CDR3 covers 14 residues. CDR3 sequence reads: CSVGAGPPLYEQYF. CDR3 nucleotide sequence: TGCAGCGTTGGAGCGGGACCTCCACTATACGAGCAGTACTTC.

This clonotype was picked up many times. The chain couples TRBV7-2 to TRBJ1-1; perhaps TRBD1 as D (6 bases). V lost 5 bases to trimming and J lost 3 bases, with 16 bases between them. CDR3 length: 15 residues. Germline values: CDR1 SGHTA, CDR2 FQGNSA. The CDR3 loop reads CASSHEDSRYTEAFF. The CDR3 bases are TGTGCCAGCAGCCACGAGGACAGCAGATACACTGAAGCTTTCTTT.

This clonotype appeared many times. The chain has TRBV28 and TRBJ1-4; a possible D gene is TRBD1 (6 bases). Trimming took off 6 bases at V and 6 bases at J, with 17 bases between the two ends. CDR3 length: 15 amino acids. From germline, CDR1 is MDHEN and CDR2 SYDVKM. In nucleotides, the CDR3 is TGTGCCAGCAGCCCGGCGGGAAAGGGGGATGAAAAACTGTTTTTT. Protein: CASSPAGKGDEKLFF.

The table lists this clonotype with many counts. J is TRBJ2-7 and V is TRBV29-1; 7 bases align to TRBD1. Germline values: CDR1 SQVTM, CDR2 ANQGSEA. The CDR3 is 19 amino acids. V shed 1 base, J shed 3 bases, and the junction held 21 bases outside the gene matches. The CDR3 bases are TGCAGCGTTGAAGGGGCAATGTCCGGGGACAGACAAACGATCTACGAGCAGTACTTC. Translation gives CSVEGAMSGDRQTIYEQYF.

This clonotype has at least ten counts. J is TRBJ2-1 and V is TRBV7-2; D uncertain. The germline V gene has CDR1 SGHTA and CDR2 FQGNSA. The V gene lost 5 bases and the J gene lost 7 bases, with 21 bases spanning the gap. The CDR3 runs 16 residues. CDR3 bases: TGTGCCAGCAGCCCAGACGCCAGTATTTTCGAGAATGAGCAGTTCTTC. It yields the protein CASSPDASIFENEQFF.

The J gene is TRBJ2-1, the V gene TRBV27; 13 bases are a match to TRBD2. The ends lost 2 bases at V and 9 bases at J; junction bases unmatched: 10. The CDR3 sequence is 17 residues long. Germline V gene data show CDR1 as MNHEY and CDR2 as SMNVEV (reference sequence). The CDR3 reads CASSLGGGLAGYVEQFF. The CDR3, as DNA: TGTGCCAGCAGTTTAGGGGGGGGACTAGCGGGATATGTTGAGCAGTTCTTC.

This clonotype was counted many times. The chain recombines TRBV29-1 with TRBJ2-3; maybe TRBD1 (7 bases). The CDR3 totals 12 residues. The germline V gene encodes CDR1 SQVTM and CDR2 ANQGSEA. Trimming shortened V by 7 bases and J by 4 bases, and 12 bases separated the two germline ends. CDR3 amino acids: CSGRGVADTQYF. The CDR3 DNA reads as TGCAGCGGCAGGGGGGTCGCAGATACGCAGTATTTT.

The chain employs TRBV20-1 and TRBJ2-2; weak D call: TRBD1 (6 bases). There are 14 residues in the CDR3. Between the trimmed V and J ends, which lost 1 base and 6 bases, there was a span of 12 bases. Per the germline V gene, CDR1 is DFQATT and CDR2 is SNEGSKA (reference sequence). CDR3 amino acids: CSARARGPAGELFF. The CDR3 DNA reads TGCAGTGCTAGAGCCAGGGGCCCGGCCGGGGAGCTGTTTTTT.

This rearrangement joins TRBV7-6 to TRBJ1-2; perhaps TRBD1 as D (6 bases). V was clipped by 5 bases and J by 10 bases, with 17 bases between them. CDR3 size: 13 residues. Germline V CDR1 and CDR2: SGHVS, FNYEAQ. CDR3: CASSPAPTGYYTF. The CDR3 nucleotides are TGTGCCAGCAGCCCAGCCCCTACAGGGTACTACACCTTC.

This clonotype came up many times. V gene TRBV20-1 combines with J gene TRBJ2-7; D possibly corresponds to TRBD2 (6 bases). There are 12 residues in the CDR3. Trimming pared 3 bases from V and 5 bases from J, leaving 11 bases between. In germline, CDR1 is DFQATT, CDR2 SNEGSKA (reference sequence). CDR3 in DNA: TGCAGTGCTAGCGGGAGTTGGGACGAGCAGTACTTC. Its protein product is CSASGSWDEQYF.

Details on this clonotype: A much larger clone is a single base away; this may be a read error. The gene calls are TRBV9 and TRBJ2-1; the D gene could be TRBD1 or TRBD2 (5 bases each). Looked up from germline, CDR1 is SGDLS and CDR2 is YYNGEE. V was clipped by 4 bases and J by 5 bases, with 16 bases between them. This CDR3 contains 15 residues. CDR3 loop: CASSPDRGDHNEQFF. The CDR3 DNA reads TGTGCCAGCAGCCCCGACCGAGGGGACCACAATGAGCAGTTCTTC.

Turning to this clonotype: Being one base from a much bigger clone, this may be a read error. V usage is TRBV5-1 and J usage is TRBJ2-7, with a weak D call TRBD1 (5 bases). CDR3 length equals 15 residues. CDR1 is SGHRS and CDR2 is YFSETQ in the germline V gene. Trimming cost V 3 bases and J 3 bases, with 16 bases left between them. This CDR3 reads CASSSLQGRSYEQYF. The CDR3, as DNA: TGCGCCAGCAGCTCCCTTCAGGGCCGCAGCTACGAGCAGTACTTC.